This passage covers 14 T cell receptor beta chains from one sample sequenced in a study of Tregs in tolerant kidney transplant recipients. The method was immunoSEQ multiplex PCR; TCRdb's version includes in-frame clones alone and lacks a portion of them. Found here are about 15,000 clones, 53% of them singletons; the top ten hold approximately 3.3%. CFSE-labeled recipient PBMCs were cultured more than 5 days with irradiated graft donor PBMCs, then FACS-sorted. These TCRs are of unknown antigen specificity. The sample in question was CD4+ T cells from blood cultured with allogeneic cells, obtained before the transplant. The receptor source for this set is a human patient who received a combined kidney and bone marrow transplant.

The chain is built from TRBV5-1 and TRBJ1-2; weak D call: TRBD1 (6 bases). Germline loops: CDR1 SGHRS, CDR2 YFSETQ. The ends were cut back, 2 bases at V and 0 bases at J, with 14 bases in the middle. The CDR3 length is 16 residues. The CDR3 spells CASSLRDRTANYGYTF. CDR3 DNA sequence: TGCGCCAGCAGCTTACGCGACAGGACAGCTAACTATGGCTACACCTTC.

V and J are TRBV5-1 and TRBJ2-7; maybe TRBD2 (6 bases). Germline lookup yields CDR1 SGHRS and CDR2 YFSETQ. V dropped 3 bases and J dropped 3 bases, with 10 bases sitting between them. The CDR3 is 13 residues long. The CDR3 sequence: CASSWDSDYEQYF. The CDR3 region has the DNA TGCGCCAGCAGCTGGGACTCCGACTACGAGCAGTACTTC.

The chain joins TRBV27 to TRBJ1-2; 9 bases fit TRBD1. The V and J ends lost 6 bases and 8 bases, in that order; junction bases with no gene match: 7. Per the germline V gene, CDR1 is MNHEY and CDR2 is SMNVEV (reference sequence). This CDR3 is built from 13 residues. The CDR3 coding sequence is TGTGCCAGCAGAAAACAGGGGGCTGAGGGCTACACCTTC. Translated, it gives CASRKQGAEGYTF.

This clone was detected a few times. The chain has TRBV4-3 and TRBJ2-5; 9 nucleotides align to TRBD2. Germline values: CDR1 LGHNA, CDR2 YSLEER. The J segment lost 5 bases and the V segment lost 3 bases, leaving 7 bases of the junction unmatched. The CDR3 extends over 15 amino acids. CDR3 loop: CASSHQTSGWETQYF. CDR3 coding DNA: TGCGCCAGCAGCCACCAGACTAGCGGATGGGAGACCCAGTACTTC.

The chain is built from TRBV18 and TRBJ2-7; a possible D gene is TRBD1 (6 bases). The CDR3 consists of 15 residues. Trimming shortened V by 1 base and J by 4 bases, and 14 bases separated the two germline ends. CDR1 is KGHSH and CDR2 is LQKENI in the germline V gene. This CDR3 reads CASSPLIGQYYEQYF. The CDR3 DNA reads as TGTGCCAGCTCACCACTTATCGGACAGTATTACGAGCAGTACTTC. Drawing the rest from reference TRBV18 and TRBJ2-7, the complete variable domain is NAGVMQNPRHLVRRRGQEARLRCSPMKGHSHVYWYRQLPEEGLKFMVYLQKENIIDESGMPKERFSAEFPKEGPSILRIQQVVRGDSAAYFCASSPLIGQYYEQYFGPGTRLTVT.

The chain couples TRBV5-1 to TRBJ2-5, with 8 bases fitting TRBD2. V lost 3 bases and J lost 5; bases outside the gene matches: 12. This CDR3 spans 16 amino acids. CDR1 and CDR2 (germline): SGHRS, YFSETQ. The CDR3 loop reads CASSSPGTRGAETQYF. The CDR3 DNA reads as TGCGCCAGCAGCTCCCCCGGGACTAGGGGGGCGGAGACCCAGTACTTC.

This chain links TRBV7-3 with TRBJ2-2; TRBD2 might be the D (5 bases). Trimming removed 0 bases from V and 3 bases from J, with 8 bases in between. The CDR3 has 15 residues. Per the germline V gene, CDR1 is SGHTA and CDR2 is FQGTGA. The CDR3 region has the DNA TGTGCCAGCAGCTTAACCAGCGGTCACACCGGGGAGCTGTTTTTT. Its translation is CASSLTSGHTGELFF.

The chain combines TRBV5-5 with TRBJ2-2; TRBD1 aligns across 10 bases. The V segment lost 3 bases and the J segment 6 bases; nucleotides outside the gene matches: 8. CDR1 and CDR2 from the germline V gene are SGHKS and YYEKEE (reference sequence). This CDR3 has 16 residues. CDR3 sequence (DNA): TGTGCCAGCAGCTACGGACAGGGGGAGGGGGCCGGGGAGCTGTTTTTT. This encodes CASSYGQGEGAGELFF.

This clone was detected a few times. This chain joins TRBV7-6 and TRBJ2-7; the D gene is possibly TRBD1 (6 bases). The CDR3 extends over 13 amino acids. Trimming took 5 bases from V and 2 from J, leaving 10 bases between them. The V gene's germline CDR1 is SGHVS and CDR2 FNYEAQ. DNA for the CDR3: TGTGCCAGCAGCCGGACAGAGACCTACGAGCAGTACTTC. Residues: CASSRTETYEQYF. The full variable domain, completed using reference TRBV7-6 and TRBJ2-7, is GAGVSQSPRYKVTKRGQDVALRCDPISGHVSLYWYRQALGQGPEFLTYFNYEAQQDKSGLPNDRFSAERPEGSISTLTIQRTEQRDSAMYRCASSRTETYEQYFGPGTRLTVT.

This sequence joins TRBV23-1 and TRBJ2-2, with 10 positions matching TRBD2. TRBV23-1 is assigned to the ORF class and has an uncertain function. CDR3 length equals 16 residues. V shed 2 bases, J shed 0 bases, and the junction held 0 bases outside the gene matches. DNA for the CDR3: TGCGCCAGCAGTCAAAGCGGGGGGGCGAACACCGGGGAGCTGTTTTTT. Translating it yields CASSQSGGANTGELFF.

The V call is TRBV28, the J call TRBJ2-7; D not certain. From germline, CDR1 is MDHEN and CDR2 SYDVKM. The CDR3 is 12 amino acids. Trimming took 4 bases from V and 4 from J, leaving 8 bases between them. The CDR3 loop is CASSSPRYEQYF. In DNA form, the CDR3 reads TGTGCCAGCAGTTCCCCCCGGTACGAGCAGTACTTC.

The chain employs TRBV11-3 and TRBJ1-1; the D is unclear. The germline CDR1 and CDR2 sequences are SGHNT and YENEEA. This CDR3 comprises 14 residues. Trimming pared 0 bases from V and 4 bases from J, leaving 9 bases between. The CDR3 loop reads CASSLDSSFTEAFF. CDR3 sequence (DNA): TGTGCCAGCAGCTTAGATTCGAGCTTCACTGAAGCTTTCTTT.

The chain is built from TRBV30 and TRBJ2-7, with D possibly TRBD2 on 5 matching bases. CDR1 is GTSNPN, CDR2 SVGIG, per germline (reference sequence). The CDR3 extends over 14 amino acids. Trimming cost V 4 bases and J 0 bases, with 13 bases left between them. The CDR3 loop reads CAWIAIRGSYEQYF. CDR3 nucleotide sequence: TGTGCCTGGATAGCGATTAGAGGCTCCTACGAGCAGTACTTC.

CDR3 in amino acids: CASSWDRVENEKLFF. The DNA of the CDR3 is TGTGCCAGCTCCTGGGACAGGGTCGAGAATGAAAAACTGTTTTTT. This chain connects TRBV18 to TRBJ1-4; 9 bases are a match to TRBD1. The germline V gene has CDR1 KGHSH and CDR2 LQKENI. This CDR3 spans 15 amino acids. Trimming at V came to 6 bases and at J to 5 bases, leaving 7 bases not matched to a gene.